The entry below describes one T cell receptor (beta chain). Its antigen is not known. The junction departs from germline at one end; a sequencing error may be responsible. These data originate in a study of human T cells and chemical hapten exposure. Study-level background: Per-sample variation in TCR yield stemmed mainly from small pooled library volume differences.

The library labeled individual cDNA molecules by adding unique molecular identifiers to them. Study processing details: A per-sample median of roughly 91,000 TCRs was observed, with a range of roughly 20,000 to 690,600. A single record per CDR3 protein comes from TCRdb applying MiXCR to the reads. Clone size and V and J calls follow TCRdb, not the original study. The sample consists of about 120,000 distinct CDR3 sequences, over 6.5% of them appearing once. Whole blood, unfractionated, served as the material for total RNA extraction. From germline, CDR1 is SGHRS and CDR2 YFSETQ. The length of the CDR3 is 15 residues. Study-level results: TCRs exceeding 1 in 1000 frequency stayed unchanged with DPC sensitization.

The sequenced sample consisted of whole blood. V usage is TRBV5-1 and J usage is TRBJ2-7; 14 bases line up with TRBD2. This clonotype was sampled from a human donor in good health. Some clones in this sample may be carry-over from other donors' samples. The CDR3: CASNLGLAGAYEQYF. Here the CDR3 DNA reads TGCGCCAGCAACTTGGGACTAGCGGGAGCCTACGAGCAGTACTTC.